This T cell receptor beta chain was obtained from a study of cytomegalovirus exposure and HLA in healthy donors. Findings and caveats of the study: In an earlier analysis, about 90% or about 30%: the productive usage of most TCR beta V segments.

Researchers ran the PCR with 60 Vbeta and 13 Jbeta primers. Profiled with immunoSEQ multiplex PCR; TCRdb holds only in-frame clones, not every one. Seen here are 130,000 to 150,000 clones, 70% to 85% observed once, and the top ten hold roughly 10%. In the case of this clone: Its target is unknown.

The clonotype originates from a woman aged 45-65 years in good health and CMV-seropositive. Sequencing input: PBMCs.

DNA for the CDR3: TGTGCCAGCACTTTAGCGGGGCTCTACAATGAGCAGTTCTTC. Its protein is CASTLAGLYNEQFF. The chain combines TRBV7-2 with TRBJ2-1; 8 bases line up with TRBD2. Germline loops: CDR1 SGHTA, CDR2 FQGNSA. The CDR3 totals 14 residues. The V and J ends lost 7 bases and 3 bases, in that order; junction bases with no gene match: 5.